This T cell receptor beta chain was observed in a study of shared clonotypes between healthy human individuals (TCRdb year 2020). For context, the study as a whole: A couple of women and three men aged 18 to 49 years were included in the cohort. For each donor, CD4 naive and CD4 memory were each given three plates, CD8 naive was given two plates, and CD8 memory was given one plate. To estimate repertoire size and how much clonotype sharing occurs between individuals, the study deeply sequenced the blood TCR repertoires of several healthy adults. Libraries were prepared and TCR repertoires were sequenced by different laboratories using diverse techniques, in order to increase sequencing depth and limit assay-specific biases. Between about 0.85 and 10 billion PBMCs per donor were obtained by leukapheresis.

Using the deep immunoSEQ assay, multiplex PCR amplified TCR CDR3 regions from genomic DNA. Extracted genomic DNA from each cell subset was distributed evenly across all wells of several immunoSEQ 96-well plates, and each plate was treated as a replicate. For sorted subsets, each replicate PCR was loaded with around 200 ng genomic DNA, equivalent to some 31,000 T cell genomes. Purified libraries were measured with a Qubit 3.0 fluorometer, size-checked on a Bioanalyzer 2100, and measured again with the KAPA Library Quantification kit. Every immunoSEQ 96-well plate was sequenced on a separate single-read 150-cycle Illumina NextSeq 550 flow cell. Per the original workflow: The immunoSEQ output contained only junctional sequences without quality scores, so filtering could not match that applied to full-length reads. To assign V/J genes and CDR3, sequences were annotated using PyIR, a Python wrapper for IgBLAST v1.9, with IMGT germline references. Reads with weak V/J assignments (E-value above 1e-6), missing CDR3, stop codons, out-of-frame junctions, or ambiguous translated residues were removed. V3J clonotypes were defined as sequences sharing the same inferred V gene, J gene, and CDR3 amino acid sequence. To compute the percentage overlap between repertoires, the number of shared unique clonotypes was divided by the size of the smaller repertoire. Richness of each repertoire was evaluated using RTK rarefaction, the Chao1 estimator, and Recon v2.1 estimates of unobserved clonotypes. Generation probabilities for all TCRbeta clonotypes obtained by the gDNA method from a few donors were computed using OLGA. Sourced from immuneACCESS, this table was stored by TCRdb with only in-frame sequences that have V and J called. A share of the clones is absent; for the studies checked, an unresolved V gene accounts for under half, and the remainder has no known explanation. D and trimming were read from the DNA, whereas the V and J calls and clone size are those reported in that table. This sample holds about 870,000 clones; roughly 92% were observed only once. Clones ranked in the top ten supply approximately 25% of the sample.

CD8 naive samples consisted of CD45RO-negative cells that were positively selected for CCR7, yielding a CD45RA+CCR7+ population without TemRA cells. Healthy HIV-negative adults with no recently reported acute infections or vaccinations were included as donors. All donors were Caucasian adults living in Nashville, Tennessee, USA. Blood was obtained by leukapheresis, after which PBMCs were separated by Ficoll-Histopaque density gradient centrifugation and cryopreserved in liquid nitrogen vapor phase. Purity and quantity of every magnetically sorted T cell population were checked by analytical flow cytometry. Genomic DNA was isolated from every sorted fraction and measured by UV absorbance on a Nanodrop 2000c. A note on this clone: This receptor's antigen is unknown. Base qualities are not provided; no much larger clone lies one nucleotide away.

The germline V gene gives CDR1 as SGHVS and CDR2 as FQNEAQ. The V end loses 5 bases and the J end loses 2 bases, and a stretch of 9 bases separates them. Including cysteine and phenylalanine, the CDR3 has 13 amino acids. The DNA shown is the 39-base CDR3, in frame from base 1. General study outcomes and caveats: Incomplete sequencing was indicated by rarefaction of sorted-subset datasets, despite the large sequencing depth. Pairwise subsampling indicated that sequencing depth was expected to affect the degree of clonotype sharing among donors. Across four donors, roughly 5.4% of naive CD4, approximately 4% of naive CD8, around 2.5% of memory CD4, and under 0.45% of memory CD8 clonotypes were shared. Sampling was restricted to blood, and TCR repertoires in tissues likely differ from the TCR repertoires found in blood. Because the study included a small number of donors, the genetic and exposure-history diversity represented was limited. Compared with non-shared clonotypes, clonotypes shared by all four sorted-subset donors had higher generation probabilities. Estimated clonotype richness was generally larger for naive than for memory subsets.

The receptor was derived from a man aged 25 to 40 in good health. The chain was built from TRBV7-8 and TRBJ2-5, and possibly TRBD1, on 6 matching bases. Sequencing input: naive CD8+ T cells sorted from blood. Per the publication, the cell subset or site label means: CD45RA+CCR7+. The base sequence is TGTGCCAGCAGCATACAGGGTCAAGAGACCCAGTACTTC. It codes for CASSIQGQETQYF.